This T cell receptor (beta chain) was sequenced in a study of cytomegalovirus exposure and HLA in healthy donors (dated by TCRdb to the late 2010s). The study in broad terms: An earlier analysis of some 600 of the donors reported over 250 Gb of sequence data and 117 million unique TCR beta sequences obtained from around 180 million T cells. The number of donors typed differed by locus, with roughly 620-630 for A, B, C, DRB1 and DQB1, roughly 520 for DQA1, over 600 for DPA1, and around 450 for DPB1. In the later analysis, no new phenotypic data were used to find candidate immune exposures; instead, reliance was placed on TCR beta sequences and their occurrence across donors. HLA typing covered class I and class II loci at four-digit resolution. An earlier analysis of 500 to 750 of the donors applied high-throughput TCR beta sequencing to assess whether each TCR beta V gene segment acted as functional or pseudogenic. Of the roughly 400 genotyped donors, 65% to 90% fell in the genetic ancestry cluster associated with self-reported Caucasian donors. Besides the first cohort of approximately 710 subjects, a separate validation cohort made up of around 120 different subjects was used. A later analysis re-analyzed previously published TCR beta repertoires from 550 to 700 donors and added high-resolution HLA genotyping to study TCR occurrence patterns. The study used immunosequencing to profile the T cell repertoires of 666 subjects and linked those repertoires to cytomegalovirus serostatus. Donor age, sex, ethnicity and CMV serostatus were compiled alongside the repertoire data. An early release that covered more than 550 HLA-typed donors contained around 300 gigabases of sequencing data and tens of millions of unique TCR sequences. Because of strong linkage in the cohort, five DR-DQ haplotypes were treated as single units for association and clustering. The study was designed to test whether signatures of past pathogen exposure could be identified by cataloging public T cell receptors. To predict cytomegalovirus infection status, the study combined high-throughput TCR immunosequencing, statistical association of individual TCRs with disease status, and machine learning. A later genetic analysis used genome-wide SNP genotypes for about three fifths of the 666 donors, treating that subset as a discovery cohort. All discovery cohort repertoires had been generated using a single sequencing platform. On average, roughly 200,000 unique TCR beta nucleotide sequences were sequenced per donor among about 400 genotyped donors of the cohort, with roughly 18% of those sequences being non-productive.

A single count supports this clone. Its antigen is not yet known. No base qualities exist here, and no much larger clone lies one base off it. CDR1 SEHNR and CDR2 FQNEAQ are derived from the germline V gene (reference sequence). The CDR3 measures 14 amino acids from cysteine to phenylalanine. The CDR3 DNA has 42 bases and is translated from base 1. The cohort was made up of around 720 healthy bone marrow donors. Cohort members were all nominally healthy when sampled, although unrecorded immune exposures were likely present. The donor was CMV seronegative and belonged to the group of several hundred seronegative cohort members. A peripheral blood sample was provided by each donor, and peripheral blood mononuclear cells were used for TCR beta sequencing. Genomic DNA was extracted from the blood cell samples with the Qiagen DNeasy Blood Extraction Kit. Library method: the immunoSEQ multiplex PCR assay. For the multiplex PCR, a mixture combining 60 forward primers for TCR Vbeta segments and 13 reverse primers for TCR Jbeta segments was used. A multiplex PCR assay on genomic DNA amplified the CDR3 region of rearranged TCR beta genes. The amplified TCR beta libraries were sequenced on the Illumina HiSeq System as 87-base-pair reads. Turning to the authors' computational methods: Across the 700 or so repertoires, a later analysis counted tens of millions of unique TCR beta chains, roughly 11 million of which were shared by at least two donors. A nearest-neighbor algorithm error-corrected the raw reads and collapsed the reads into unique sequences, merging closely related sequences to remove PCR and sequencing errors. Alignment of CDR3 sequences to IMGT reference sequences was used to assign V, D and J gene segments. Each retained sequence needed at least a six-nucleotide match to both a V gene segment and a J gene segment. Rearrangements were classified as productive when the CDR3 lacked stop codons and remained in frame with V and J, and all other rearrangements were classified as non-productive. Following IMGT convention, CDR3 was defined as the stretch from the second conserved V-encoded cysteine up to the conserved J-encoded phenylalanine. Sequences without an unambiguous match to a single V gene segment were excluded from the earlier analysis of about 640 of the donors. In an earlier analysis of 587 of the donors, V segments were called functional above 56.7% productive rearrangements and were called segregating when the between-donor standard deviation exceeded 5%. A statistical classification framework was built for diagnosing cytomegalovirus status from the catalog of TCR beta chain sequences. A later analysis assigned V and J genes by comparing TCR nucleotide sequences with IMGT/GENE-DB human TR gene sequences. In a later analysis, CDR3 sequences and most-parsimonious VDJ recombination scenarios were assigned using the TCRdist pipeline. A later analysis defined each TCR beta chain by its CDR3 amino acid sequence plus V-gene family, and excluded reads lacking a unique V-gene family. A later analysis removed several hundred highly shared, low-generation-probability nucleotide sequences to deal with suspected cross-contamination and a sequencing artifact. For each public chain, a later analysis derived a clonal expansion index from normalized ranks of inferred template counts within each repertoire. Generation probabilities in a later analysis came from a VDJ recombination model fitted to out-of-frame rearrangements, and those results were checked against IGoR. In a later analysis, hypergeometric tests were used to score TCR-TCR, TCR-HLA and TCR-CMV co-occurrence, with a repertoire-size bias correction applied to TCR pairs. To estimate false discovery rates, a later analysis permuted the HLA or CMV assignments 20 times. In a later analysis, co-occurring TCRs were grouped using DBSCAN, with TCRdist sequence similarity added in when clustering inside HLA-allele-positive subsets. For co-occurrence clustering, repertoires with fewer than 30,000 or more than 120,000 public chains were excluded, along with roughly 5 repertoires with anomalous nucleotide sharing. The clones in this table, taken by TCRdb from immuneACCESS, are in-frame only. Not every clone is retained; where verified, under half of the shortfall comes from an unresolved V gene, and the cause of the rest is unknown. V and J calls and clone size are those listed in that table; D and trimming were worked out from the DNA. In this sample the table shows around 140,000 clones, approximately 80% of which occur a single time. 3.9% of the sample lies in the top ten.

General conclusions and limits of the study: Because some donors lacked HLA typing at each locus, the association tests relied only on the typed subset. Across donors, most TCR sequences were observed very rarely, whereas some public TCRs were present in many individuals. According to a later genetic analysis, donors in an Asian-associated ancestry cluster had fewer N-insertions in productive TCRs than the roughly 670-donor mean. The study gave a list of 150 to 200 TCR beta chains associated with cytomegalovirus. In a later analysis, most CMV-associated TCR beta chains were found to appear HLA-restricted, with HLA associations seemingly driven largely by CMV exposure. This cohort had only TCR beta chains sequenced, and the lack of alpha or paired-chain data limited which features could be detected. CMV serostatus was the only immune exposure information available for the cohort. In a later analysis, TCR association rates were found to vary across HLA loci, with the most associated TCRs seen for DRB1 alleles and the fewest for HLA-C alleles. Correlated functional status among segregating V segments might be attributable to linkage disequilibrium, but an unknown experimental factor could not be ruled out. In a later analysis, several top co-occurrence clusters were reported to appear linked to parvovirus B19, influenza, CMV and Epstein-Barr virus. An association between a missense DCLRE1C variant and V-gene and J-gene trimming of TCR beta chains was found in a later genetic analysis and replicated in an independent cohort. Assigning TCR associations to individual alleles was difficult when HLA alleles, especially DR and DQ, strongly co-occurred. The earlier analysis of some 540 of the donors excluded over 15 rarely observed V segments, including chromosome 9 orphons, because counts were too low. The classifier was reported to diagnose cytomegalovirus status with high specificity and sensitivity in both the original cohort and the validation cohort. According to the authors, the approach could potentially be generalized to other disease states and immunological phenotypes. A further reported finding was that TCR beta sequences accurately predicted the HLA-A and HLA-B alleles for most subjects in the first cohort. In vitro tests confirmed that three of the cytomegalovirus-associated TCR beta chains recognize cytomegalovirus antigens. At a false discovery rate of 0.05, a later analysis linked around 17,000 TCR beta sequences to specific HLA alleles. Because the 87-base-pair reads could not distinguish some IMGT-functional V segments, including TRBV6-2 and TRBV6-3, those segments were excluded. A group of highly shared sequence variants was considered likely to be a technical artifact of the sequencing pipeline. An earlier analysis of approximately 590 of the donors showed that most TCR beta V segments appeared in productive rearrangements either about 87% or about 30% of the time, which broadly matched IMGT annotations. In a later analysis, HLA-associated TCR beta chains were found to be more clonally expanded and to have lower generation probabilities than equally common non-associated chains. The presence/absence analyses assumed that sequencing depth was roughly uniform across donors, and that assumption may not be true.

The receptor was isolated from a male donor in good health and CMV-seronegative. The chain uses TRBV7-9 and TRBJ2-5; possibly the D gene is TRBD1, per 6 matching bases. The end of the DNA aligns better with TRBJ2-7, so the J call may be wrong. The source material was PBMCs. The nucleotide sequence reads as follows: TGTGCCAGCAGCTTAGGACGGGACACCTACGAGCAGTACTTC. Its protein reads: CASSLGRDTYEQYF.